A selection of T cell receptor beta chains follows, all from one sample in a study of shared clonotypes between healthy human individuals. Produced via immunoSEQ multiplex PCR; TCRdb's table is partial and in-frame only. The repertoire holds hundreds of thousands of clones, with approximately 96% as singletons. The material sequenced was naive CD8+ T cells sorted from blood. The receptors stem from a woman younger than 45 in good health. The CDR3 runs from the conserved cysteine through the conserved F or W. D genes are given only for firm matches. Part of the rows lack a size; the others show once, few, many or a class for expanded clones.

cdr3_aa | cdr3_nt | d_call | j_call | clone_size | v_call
CASSLTGINYGYTF | TGTGCCAGCAGTCTCACGGGGATTAACTATGGCTACACCTTC | . | TRBJ1-2 | . | TRBV27
CASSSRQGVQTQYF | TGTGCCAGCAGCTCCAGACAGGGAGTGCAGACCCAGTACTTC | TRBD1 | TRBJ2-5 | . | TRBV11-2
CASSYSILGHGELFF | TGTGCCAGCAGTTACTCGATTCTCGGACACGGGGAGCTGTTTTTT | . | TRBJ2-2 | . | TRBV6-5
CASSELPQDIFNTIYF | TGCGCCAGCAGTGAGCTGCCACAGGATATCTTTAACACCATATATTTT | . | TRBJ1-3 | . | TRBV10-2
CASSEPRGPLDGNEQFF | TGCGCCAGCAGTGAGCCCCGGGGCCCCTTAGATGGCAATGAGCAGTTCTTC | . | TRBJ2-1 | . | TRBV10-1
CASSDRQGTEGYTF | TGTGCCAGCAGCGACAGACAGGGGACGGAGGGCTACACCTTC | TRBD1 | TRBJ1-2 | . | TRBV9
CASSMTRDRFGEWPQHF | TGTGCCAGCAGCATGACCAGGGACCGATTTGGTGAATGGCCCCAGCATTTT | . | TRBJ1-5 | . | TRBV7-8
CASSQDQDWGYTF | TGTGCCAGCAGCCAAGATCAGGATTGGGGCTACACCTTC | . | TRBJ1-2 | few | TRBV14
CASSKQGEAETQYF | TGTGCCAGCAGTAAACAGGGAGAGGCAGAGACCCAGTACTTC | . | TRBJ2-5 | once | TRBV6-1
CASRRVGDTEAFF | TGTGCCAGCCGGAGGGTAGGCGACACTGAAGCTTTCTTT | . | TRBJ1-1 | . | TRBV2
CASSGGHNEQFF | TGTGCCAGCAGCGGCGGCCACAATGAGCAGTTCTTC | . | TRBJ2-1 | . | TRBV9
CAISGRGLNTEAFF | TGTGCCATCAGTGGGAGAGGTTTGAACACTGAAGCTTTCTTT | . | TRBJ1-1 | . | TRBV10-3
CASSPQGNTEAFF | TGTGCCAGCAGCCCACAGGGGAACACTGAAGCTTTCTTT | . | TRBJ1-1 | . | TRBV5-6
CASSTGTLYQPQHF | TGTGCCAGTTCAACCGGGACACTTTATCAGCCCCAGCATTTT | . | TRBJ1-5 | few | TRBV19
CASSLSRGGQPQHF | TGTGCCAGCAGTTTATCTAGGGGTGGCCAGCCCCAGCATTTT | . | TRBJ1-5 | . | TRBV27
CASSIGDKLNTEAFF | TGTGCCAGTAGTATAGGTGACAAGCTGAACACTGAAGCTTTCTTT | . | TRBJ1-1 | . | TRBV19
CASSRKPGQLPMNTEAFF | TGTGCCAGTAGCCGAAAGCCGGGACAGTTACCTATGAACACTGAAGCTTTCTTT | TRBD1 | TRBJ1-1 | . | TRBV19
CASSGQGPHEQFF | TGTGCCAGCAGTGGACAGGGACCCCATGAGCAGTTCTTC | TRBD1 | TRBJ2-1 | once | TRBV11-2
CASSSRETLREKYF | TGTGCCAGCAGCTCTCGGGAGACCCTAAGGGAGAAGTACTTC | . | TRBJ2-7 | . | TRBV4-2
CASSFVWGGSQETQYF | TGTGCCAGCAGTTTCGTTTGGGGGGGCAGCCAAGAGACCCAGTACTTC | . | TRBJ2-5 | . | TRBV28
CASSTTGGSEKLFF | TGTGCCAGCAGTACCACAGGGGGCTCCGAAAAACTGTTTTTT | TRBD1 | TRBJ1-4 | . | TRBV6-6
CASSLYSGRPGQLSVADTQYF | TGTGCCAGCAGTTTATATTCTGGCCGACCGGGACAGCTATCCGTCGCAGATACGCAGTATTTT | TRBD1 | TRBJ2-3 | . | TRBV28
CASSLFTGTGNTEAFF | TGTGCCAGCAGTTTATTTACGGGGACAGGGAACACTGAAGCTTTCTTT | TRBD1 | TRBJ1-1 | . | TRBV27
CASSRTGVSYEQYF | TGCGCCAGCAGCCGGACAGGGGTTTCCTACGAGCAGTACTTC | TRBD1 | TRBJ2-7 | once | TRBV4-1
CASSEGGNEQFF | TGTGCCAGCAGCGAGGGGGGGAATGAGCAGTTCTTC | . | TRBJ2-1 | once | TRBV11-2
CASSFIGASYEQYF | TGTGCCAGCAGTTTCATTGGGGCCTCCTACGAGCAGTACTTC | . | TRBJ2-7 | . | TRBV28
CASSQASGQETQYF | TGTGCCAGCAGCCAAGCTAGCGGCCAAGAGACCCAGTACTTC | TRBD2 | TRBJ2-5 | . | TRBV7-2
CASSPMTGNTEAFF | TGTGCCAGCAGCCCTATGACAGGGAACACTGAAGCTTTCTTT | . | TRBJ1-1 | . | TRBV27
CASSFTGGDYEQYF | TGTGCCAGCAGCTTTACAGGGGGAGACTACGAGCAGTACTTC | TRBD1 | TRBJ2-7 | . | TRBV5-4
CASSSIGGGPNEQFF | TGTGCCAGCAGCTCCATTGGGGGAGGGCCAAATGAGCAGTTCTTC | TRBD2 | TRBJ2-1 | . | TRBV7-3
CSVGAREGTDTQYF | TGCAGCGTTGGTGCCAGGGAAGGCACAGATACGCAGTATTTT | . | TRBJ2-3 | . | TRBV29-1
CATKWLLTGEQFF | TGTGCCACCAAATGGCTACTGACGGGTGAGCAGTTCTTC | . | TRBJ2-1 | . | TRBV27
CASRALQAEYKSGQRPDF | TGTGCCAGCAGAGCGTTACAAGCTGAGTACAAGTCGGGCCAACGTCCTGACTTC | . | TRBJ2-6 | . | TRBV13
CASSQESGNSYNEQFF | TGCGCCAGCAGCCAAGAGAGTGGAAACTCCTACAATGAGCAGTTCTTC | . | TRBJ2-1 | . | TRBV4-1
CASSETGYRTENEKLFF | TGTGCCAGCAGCGAAACCGGGTATAGGACAGAGAATGAAAAACTGTTTTTT | . | TRBJ1-4 | . | TRBV5-6
CASSPRVGGAGGETQYF | TGTGCCAGCAGCCCCCGAGTCGGGGGAGCGGGAGGGGAGACCCAGTACTTC | TRBD2 | TRBJ2-5 | . | TRBV13
CASSAYAEGQGYEQYF | TGTGCCAGCAGTGCATACGCCGAGGGACAGGGATACGAGCAGTACTTC | TRBD1 | TRBJ2-7 | . | TRBV28
CASSLPETATSPGEDTGELFF | TGTGCCAGCAGTTTACCCGAAACCGCGACTAGCCCTGGAGAGGACACCGGGGAGCTGTTTTTT | TRBD2 | TRBJ2-2 | . | TRBV27
CASSPSGTNTGELFF | TGTGCCAGCAGCCCTAGCGGGACGAACACCGGGGAGCTGTTTTTT | TRBD2 | TRBJ2-2 | . | TRBV7-9
CASSLGPDSPLHF | TGTGCCAGCAGCTTGGGTCCGGACTCACCCCTCCACTTT | . | TRBJ1-6 | . | TRBV5-6
CASSPPPAGPPYEQYF | TGTGCCAGCAGCCCCCCCCCAGCGGGACCCCCTTACGAGCAGTACTTC | TRBD2 | TRBJ2-7 | once | TRBV5-6
CASSLTSYNEQFF | TGTGCCAGCAGCTTAACCAGCTACAATGAGCAGTTCTTC | . | TRBJ2-1 | . | TRBV11-3
CASRNVGARDEQYF | TGTGCCAGCAGGAACGTCGGGGCAAGAGACGAGCAGTACTTC | . | TRBJ2-7 | . | TRBV28
CASSPLEGANYGYTF | TGTGCCAGCAGTCCCCTCGAGGGCGCTAACTATGGCTACACCTTC | . | TRBJ1-2 | . | TRBV27
CASSWTGVTGELFF | TGTGCCAGCAGCTGGACAGGGGTCACCGGGGAGCTGTTTTTT | TRBD1 | TRBJ2-2 | . | TRBV27
CASSQDWVRSDQETQYF | TGTGCCAGCAGCCAAGATTGGGTCAGGTCAGACCAAGAGACCCAGTACTTC | . | TRBJ2-5 | . | TRBV14
CASSPRTGGDYGYTF | TGTGCCAGCAGTCCAAGGACAGGGGGCGACTATGGCTACACCTTC | TRBD1 | TRBJ1-2 | . | TRBV27
CASSSGAYEQYF | TGTGCCAGCAGCTCCGGGGCGTACGAGCAGTACTTC | . | TRBJ2-7 | . | TRBV5-6
CASKRGQSPSYEQYF | TGTGCCAGCAAAAGGGGACAGAGTCCCTCCTACGAGCAGTACTTC | TRBD1 | TRBJ2-7 | . | TRBV27
CASSEPGQGGSPLHF | TGTGCCAGCAGCGAACCGGGACAGGGTGGATCACCCCTCCACTTT | TRBD1 | TRBJ1-6 | . | TRBV6-1
CASSDTNYGYTF | TGTGCCAGCAGTGACACAAACTATGGCTACACCTTC | . | TRBJ1-2 | once | TRBV2
CASALSSGTEQYF | TGTGCCAGCGCCCTTTCCTCCGGGACCGAGCAGTACTTC | . | TRBJ2-7 | . | TRBV6-5
CASSFFSGETQYF | TGTGCCAGCAGCTTTTTCTCGGGAGAGACCCAGTACTTC | . | TRBJ2-5 | . | TRBV5-4
CAWSVVGTGFYGYTF | TGTGCCTGGAGTGTAGTAGGGACAGGCTTCTATGGCTACACCTTC | TRBD1 | TRBJ1-2 | . | TRBV30
CASRSRALYTDTQYF | TGTGCCAGCAGAAGCCGGGCTCTCTACACAGATACGCAGTATTTT | . | TRBJ2-3 | . | TRBV28
CAWSSGASSTDTQYF | TGTGCCTGGAGCTCAGGGGCCTCTAGCACAGATACGCAGTATTTT | . | TRBJ2-3 | . | TRBV30
CASSPPGRETQYF | TGTGCCAGCAGCCCCCCAGGGAGAGAGACCCAGTACTTC | . | TRBJ2-5 | once | TRBV28
CASSLAPSNEQYF | TGTGCCAGCAGCCTCGCGCCGTCCAACGAGCAGTACTTC | . | TRBJ2-7 | . | TRBV27
CASSRTENTEAFF | TGTGCCAGCAGCAGGACGGAGAACACTGAAGCTTTCTTT | . | TRBJ1-1 | once | TRBV5-6
CASSEDRTHGGNQPQHF | TGTGCCAGCAGTGAAGATAGGACCCACGGGGGCAATCAGCCCCAGCATTTT | . | TRBJ1-5 | . | TRBV2